Listed below are T cell receptor beta chains from one sample, sequenced in a study of T cells after yellow fever vaccination. TCRdb ran MiXCR on the 5' RACE reads and lists one entry per CDR3 protein. Of around 610,000 distinct CDR3 sequences listed, approximately 13% are singletons. The sequenced sample was PBMCs, obtained on the day of the yellow fever booster vaccination. These receptors were collected from a man aged 25-45 years who received the YFV17D yellow fever vaccine. Both conserved end residues are part of each CDR3. Each record gives: J gene, V gene, CDR3 protein.

J: TRBJ2-6; V: TRBV7-2; CDR3: CASSKGAGPPGANVLTF
J: TRBJ2-1; V: TRBV5-1; CDR3: CASSSLGVPDEQFF
J: TRBJ1-4; V: TRBV29-1; CDR3: CSGSWGGGEKLFF
J: TRBJ2-5; V: TRBV7-8; CDR3: CASSFWGVQETQYF
J: TRBJ1-5; V: TRBV3-1; CDR3: CASSLAHSNQPQHF
J: TRBJ2-3; V: TRBV6-2/TRBV6-3; CDR3: CASKRDTDTQYF
J: TRBJ2-1; V: TRBV20-1; CDR3: CSVTTSGGINEQFF
J: TRBJ2-1; V: TRBV7-3; CDR3: CASRVDGYNEQFF
J: TRBJ2-3; V: TRBV5-4; CDR3: CASSSSGSPTDTQYF
J: TRBJ2-5; V: TRBV20-1; CDR3: CSAPSYRHSQETQYF
J: TRBJ1-6; V: TRBV5-5; CDR3: CASSLWGPLHF
J: TRBJ2-1; V: TRBV5-1; CDR3: CASSLVSAVSYNEQFF
J: TRBJ2-5; V: TRBV20-1; CDR3: CSALPRLVVGETQYF
J: TRBJ2-1; V: TRBV20-1; CDR3: CSASPGSRNEQFF
J: TRBJ1-1; V: TRBV15; CDR3: CATSRVRGQGNTEAFF
J: TRBJ2-7; V: TRBV9; CDR3: CASSFGTSGTEQYF
J: TRBJ2-5; V: TRBV5-8; CDR3: CASSFSRGLGETQYF
J: TRBJ1-1; V: TRBV7-8; CDR3: CASSLEGQMNTEAFF
J: TRBJ2-1; V: TRBV18; CDR3: CASSPWTGGDEQFF
J: TRBJ2-5; V: TRBV20-1; CDR3: CSARGGAIQETQYF
J: TRBJ2-5; V: TRBV14; CDR3: CASSPPTGTSGSEGETQYF
J: TRBJ1-1; V: TRBV7-9; CDR3: CASSPQALSREAFF
J: TRBJ2-2; V: TRBV6-2/TRBV6-3; CDR3: CASSYRIGGANTGELFF
J: TRBJ2-1; V: TRBV12-3/TRBV12-4; CDR3: CASRPGQGASNEQFF
J: TRBJ2-3; V: TRBV18; CDR3: CASSPNGQGSTDTQYF
J: TRBJ2-1; V: TRBV5-6; CDR3: CASSSPGLASNEQFF
J: TRBJ2-7; V: TRBV6-6; CDR3: CACEGAAYEQYF
J: TRBJ2-2; V: TRBV6-4; CDR3: CASSLESSNTGELFF
J: TRBJ2-1; V: TRBV20-1; CDR3: CSARRDRVNWEQFF
J: TRBJ2-1; V: TRBV27; CDR3: CASSYGLAGVGNNEQFF
J: TRBJ2-1; V: TRBV5-1; CDR3: CASSATGGIRNEQFF
J: TRBJ1-2; V: TRBV7-6; CDR3: CASSPQRGGSYGYTF
J: TRBJ2-5; V: TRBV5-1; CDR3: CASRSPSGAGETQYF
J: TRBJ2-1; V: TRBV20-1; CDR3: CSASTGTSSYNEQFF
J: TRBJ1-4; V: TRBV29-1; CDR3: CSAGQVNEKLFF
J: TRBJ2-3; V: TRBV7-2; CDR3: CASSLVRGTDTQYF
J: TRBJ2-5; V: TRBV29-1; CDR3: CSVEGLASGTQYF
J: TRBJ1-2; V: TRBV4-2; CDR3: CASSQQTGQGAAGGYTF
J: TRBJ1-2; V: TRBV5-1; CDR3: CASSLGALANYGYTF
J: TRBJ2-2; V: TRBV28; CDR3: CASIRQLNTGELFF
J: TRBJ2-4; V: TRBV6-5; CDR3: CASSYAQGGSKNIQYF
J: TRBJ2-5; V: TRBV3-1; CDR3: CASSPESGETQYF
J: TRBJ2-6; V: TRBV24-1; CDR3: CATSEKTASGANVLTF
J: TRBJ2-1; V: TRBV28; CDR3: CASRFGGEHYNEQFF
J: TRBJ1-1; V: TRBV5-4; CDR3: CASSLNRRSGSEAFF
J: TRBJ2-1; V: TRBV10-3; CDR3: CAITADSYNEQFF
J: TRBJ2-2; V: TRBV19; CDR3: CASTPGLDVVATGELFF
J: TRBJ2-7; V: TRBV20-1; CDR3: CSASKQGLNYEQYF
J: TRBJ2-1; V: TRBV5-6; CDR3: CASSIADVYNEQFF
J: TRBJ2-7; V: TRBV10-2; CDR3: CASSVTGTDPYEQYF
J: TRBJ2-3; V: TRBV4-3; CDR3: CASSQQLRTGPTDTQYF
J: TRBJ2-7; V: TRBV29-1; CDR3: CSVVGSGDEQYF
J: TRBJ2-1; V: TRBV24-1; CDR3: CATSDLRDRSSYNEQFF
J: TRBJ2-1; V: TRBV7-6; CDR3: CASSLVDATNEQFF
J: TRBJ2-6; V: TRBV5-1; CDR3: CASSLGVVTAPGANVLTF
J: TRBJ2-7; V: TRBV7-9; CDR3: CASSLGGGVGYEQYF
J: TRBJ2-1; V: TRBV7-9; CDR3: CALAGRGFEQFF